The sequence of this T cell receptor beta chain was determined in a study of OX40 agonist ivuxolimab in advanced cancers. TCRdb keeps only in-frame clones here, not all; method: immunoSEQ multiplex PCR. The table lists about 33,000 clones, 70% to 85% of them singletons. This clone has only a few counts. The origin of this receptor is an adult with an advanced solid tumor such as melanoma, head and neck, liver or kidney cancer. The sample consisted of CD4+ or CD8+ T cells sorted from blood, taken in a trial of the OX40 agonist ivuxolimab.

The CDR3 nucleotides read TGTGCCAGCAGCTTTGGGACAGGGGGCTTGGAAAAACTGTTTTTT. This translates into CASSFGTGGLEKLFF. This chain connects TRBV7-8 to TRBJ1-4; TRBD1 agrees at 12 bases. Germline V lookup: CDR1 SGHVS, CDR2 FQNEAQ. The length of the CDR3 is 15 residues. J lost 8 bases, V lost 3 bases, and 4 bases had no gene match.